This T cell receptor (beta chain) was recovered during a study of circulating CD8 cells and anti-PD-1 response in melanoma. The QIAseq Immune Repertoire TCR panel built the libraries from around 15 ng of total RNA. MiXCR was run by TCRdb on the reads, yielding one entry per CDR3 protein. This table holds about 280 distinct CDR3 sequences, less than 14% found once. Notes on this clonotype: Its antigen remains unidentified.

Germline V lookup: CDR1 SGHTA, CDR2 FQGNSA. J lost 5 bases, V lost 2 bases, and 8 bases had no gene match. The length of the CDR3 is 15 residues. Study conclusions and caveats: Some patients were treatment-naive; others were previously treated.

Sorting of live CD3+CD8+TCRalphabeta+ cells by PD-1 and/or TIGIT gave four subsets. The V call is TRBV7-2, the J call TRBJ2-7; the match to TRBD2 covers 8 bases. Sequencing used CD8+ T cells from PBMCs, obtained at baseline or after one month of anti-PD-1 therapy (not recorded which). The TCR originated in a human donor with melanoma. The CDR3 DNA reads TGTGCCAGCAGCTTATTTGCGGGGGGCGAGAACGAGCAGTACTTC. Amino acids: CASSLFAGGENEQYF. The full variable domain, in which reference TRBV7-2 and TRBJ2-7 provide the parts outside the CDR3, is GAGVSQSPSNKVTEKGKDVELRCDPISGHTALYWYRQSLGQGLEFLIYFQGNSAPDKSGLPSDRFSAERTGGSVSTLTIQRTQQEDSAVYLCASSLFAGGENEQYFGPGTRLTVT.